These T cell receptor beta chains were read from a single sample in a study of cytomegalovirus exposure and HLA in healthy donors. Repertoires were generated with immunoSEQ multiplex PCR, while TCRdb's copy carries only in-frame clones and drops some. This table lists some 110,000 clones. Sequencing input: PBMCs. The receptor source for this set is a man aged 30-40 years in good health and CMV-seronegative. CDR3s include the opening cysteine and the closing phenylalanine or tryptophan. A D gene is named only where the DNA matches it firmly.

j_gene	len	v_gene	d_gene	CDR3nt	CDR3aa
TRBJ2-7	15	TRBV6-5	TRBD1	TGTGCCAGCAGTAAACCGGGACAGGGCACCAACGAGCAGTACTTC	CASSKPGQGTNEQYF
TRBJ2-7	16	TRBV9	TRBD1	TGTGCCAGCAGCAGGACCCTACGGGACAGCTCCTACGAGCAGTACTTC	CASSRTLRDSSYEQYF
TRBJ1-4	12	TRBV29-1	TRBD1	TGCAGCGTTAAGGGGGCAGGGGAAAAACTGTTTTTT	CSVKGAGEKLFF
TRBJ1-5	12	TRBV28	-	TGTGCCGGCGGACAGCTCAATCAGCCCCAGCATTTT	CAGGQLNQPQHF
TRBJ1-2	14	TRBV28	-	TGTGCCAGCAGTTTGGCAGGGGAGAACTATGGCTACACCTTC	CASSLAGENYGYTF
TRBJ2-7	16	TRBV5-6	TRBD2	TGTGCCAGCAGCTTGCCGGAAGCGGGAGGAGAATACGAGCAGTACTTC	CASSLPEAGGEYEQYF
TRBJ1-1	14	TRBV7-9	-	TGTGCCAGCAGCTTAGGGCTGGTTGACACTGAAGCTTTCTTT	CASSLGLVDTEAFF
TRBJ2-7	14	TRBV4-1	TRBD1	TGCGCCAGCAGCCAGCGACAGGGGGTCAACGAGCAGTACTTC	CASSQRQGVNEQYF
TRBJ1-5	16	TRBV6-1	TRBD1	TGTGCCAGCAGTGACACCGCCAGGGGGGAAAATCAGCCCCAGCATTTT	CASSDTARGENQPQHF
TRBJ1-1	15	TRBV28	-	TGTGCCAGCACCCTTTGGGGGCAACGGAACACTGAAGCTTTCTTT	CASTLWGQRNTEAFF
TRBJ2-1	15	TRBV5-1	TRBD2	TGCGCCAGCAGCTTTAGACTAGCTCCCTACAATGAGCAGTTCTTC	CASSFRLAPYNEQFF
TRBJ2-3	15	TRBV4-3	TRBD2	TGCGCCAGCAGCCAAGGAGCGGGAGATACGGATACGCAGTATTTT	CASSQGAGDTDTQYF
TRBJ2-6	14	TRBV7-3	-	TGTGCCAGCAGCGAGAGCTCTGGGGCCAACGTCCTGACTTTC	CASSESSGANVLTF
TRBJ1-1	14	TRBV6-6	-	TGTGCCAGCAGTTACATCGCGGAGAACACTGAAGCTTTCTTT	CASSYIAENTEAFF
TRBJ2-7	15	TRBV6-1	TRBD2	TGTGCCAGCAGTGAAGCGGCGGGAGGGCCCCACGAGCAGTACTTC	CASSEAAGGPHEQYF
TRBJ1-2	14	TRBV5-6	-	TGTGCCAGCACCCCTTTAGGAGTAAACTATGGCTACACCTTC	CASTPLGVNYGYTF
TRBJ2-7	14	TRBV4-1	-	TGCGCCAGCAGCCGATCCCTGACTAGTTCCGAGCAGTACTTC	CASSRSLTSSEQYF
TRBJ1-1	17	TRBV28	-	TGTGCCAGCAGCCCCTTGGACATCGGGACTACGAACACTGAAGCTTTCTTT	CASSPLDIGTTNTEAFF
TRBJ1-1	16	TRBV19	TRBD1	TGTGCCAGTAGTATTGGGGACAGGGATTGGAACACTGAAGCTTTCTTT	CASSIGDRDWNTEAFF
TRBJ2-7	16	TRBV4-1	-	TGCGCCAGCAGCCAAGATAGGGCCCGACAGTCCTACGAGCAGTACTTC	CASSQDRARQSYEQYF
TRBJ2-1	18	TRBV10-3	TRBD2	TGTGCCATCAGTGAGGCCTCGGGACTAGCGGGACCACGGCATGAGCAGTTCTTC	CAISEASGLAGPRHEQFF
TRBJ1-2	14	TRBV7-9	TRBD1	TGTGCCAGCAGCCTCACCGGGACAGGGTACGGCTACACCTTC	CASSLTGTGYGYTF
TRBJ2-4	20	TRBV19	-	TGTGCCAGTAGTATTATTTTGGGGTTGAGACAGGATATAGCCAAAAACATTCAGTACTTC	CASSIILGLRQDIAKNIQYF
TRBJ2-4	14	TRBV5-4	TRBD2	TGTGCCAGCAGCTTAAGGGAGGGAGAAAACATTCAGTACTTC	CASSLREGENIQYF
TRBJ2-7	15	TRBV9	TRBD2	TGTGCCAGCAGCGTAGCTACTAGCGCGTCCTACGAGCAGTACTTC	CASSVATSASYEQYF
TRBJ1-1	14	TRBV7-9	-	TGTGCCAGCAGCTTAGTCGTTAGGGGAACTGAAGCTTTCTTT	CASSLVVRGTEAFF
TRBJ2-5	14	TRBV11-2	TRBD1	TGTGCCAGCAGCTGGACAGGGGGCCAAGAGACCCAGTACTTC	CASSWTGGQETQYF
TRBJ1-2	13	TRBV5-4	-	TGTGCCAGCAGCCCGGGGGCTAACTATGGCTACACCTTC	CASSPGANYGYTF
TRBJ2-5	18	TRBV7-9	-	TGTGCCAGCAGCCCTGTGTGGGCAGCCTTAAATTCTAAAGAGACCCAGTACTTC	CASSPVWAALNSKETQYF
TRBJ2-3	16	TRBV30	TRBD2	TGTGCCTGGAACTTGGCGGGAGGGATGAGCACAGATACGCAGTATTTT	CAWNLAGGMSTDTQYF
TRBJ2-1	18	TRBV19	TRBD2	TGTGCCAGTAGTATAGACTCAGCGGGAAGCAACTCCTACAATGAGCAGTTCTTC	CASSIDSAGSNSYNEQFF
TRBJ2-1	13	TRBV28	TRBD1	TGTGCCAGCAGCTCGAGAGGGGGCTTTGGGCAGTTCTTC	CASSSRGGFGQFF
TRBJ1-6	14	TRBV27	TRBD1	TGTGCCAGCAGTTCGCGGGACAGGGGTTCACCCCTCCACTTT	CASSSRDRGSPLHF
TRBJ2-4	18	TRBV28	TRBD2	TGTGCCAGCAGTTCCGGGACTAGCGGGAGGGCCGGCAAAAACATTCAGTACTTC	CASSSGTSGRAGKNIQYF
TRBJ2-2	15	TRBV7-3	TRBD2	TGTGCCAGCAGCAATCCTAGCGGGTACACCGGGGAGCTGTTTTTT	CASSNPSGYTGELFF
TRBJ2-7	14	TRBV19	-	TGTGCCAGTAGTATTCAACAGGGACGGAACGAGCAGTACTTC	CASSIQQGRNEQYF
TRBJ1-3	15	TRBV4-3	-	TGCGCCAGCAGCCAAGATATCAGCTCTGGAAACACCATATATTTT	CASSQDISSGNTIYF
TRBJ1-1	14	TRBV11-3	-	TGTGCCAGCAGCACCCGAGGGGACAATACTGAAGCTTTCTTT	CASSTRGDNTEAFF
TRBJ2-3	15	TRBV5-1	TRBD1	TGCGCCAGCAGCAGAGGGACAGGGGAGGCAGATACGCAGTATTTT	CASSRGTGEADTQYF
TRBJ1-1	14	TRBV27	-	TGTGCCAGCAGGGAAACAGAGAGTTACACTGAAGCTTTCTTT	CASRETESYTEAFF
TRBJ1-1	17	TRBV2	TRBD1	TGTGCCAGCAGGGCGGGACAGGGTGGAGAAAGGACCACTGAAGCTTTCTTT	CASRAGQGGERTTEAFF
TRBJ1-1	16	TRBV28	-	TGTGCCAGCAGACATTTTGGGGTAGGTTCGGGAGAAGAAGCTTTCTTT	CASRHFGVGSGEEAFF
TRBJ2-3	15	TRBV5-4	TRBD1	TGTGCCAGCAGCAGGGTCCAGGGGGCAGCAGATACGCAGTATTTT	CASSRVQGAADTQYF
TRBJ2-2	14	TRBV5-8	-	TGTGCCAGCAGCTTGGGGGGAGACACCGGGGAGCTGTTTTTT	CASSLGGDTGELFF
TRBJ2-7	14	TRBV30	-	TGTGCCTGGAGTCCCGGGACTTCTTTCTACGAGCAGTACTTC	CAWSPGTSFYEQYF
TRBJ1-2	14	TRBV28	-	TGTGCCAGCAGTCCCGCTACCGGGGACTATGGCTACACCTTC	CASSPATGDYGYTF
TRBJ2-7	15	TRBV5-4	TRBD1	TGTGCCAGCAGCTCTGACAGGGCTGGGTCCTACGAGCAGTACTTC	CASSSDRAGSYEQYF
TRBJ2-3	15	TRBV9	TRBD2	TGTGCCAGCAGCGTAGGGACTAGCGGGACAGATACGCAGTATTTT	CASSVGTSGTDTQYF
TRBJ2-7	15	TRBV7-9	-	TGTGCCAGCAGCTTAGAAGAGGGTATAGCCTACGAGCAGTACTTC	CASSLEEGIAYEQYF
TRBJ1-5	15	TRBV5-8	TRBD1	TGTGCCAGCAGTTCCGGGACAGAGAGGAATCAGCCCCAGCATTTT	CASSSGTERNQPQHF
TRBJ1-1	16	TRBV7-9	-	TGTGCCAGCAGCGGGGGGGCAGGGGTCATGAACACTGAGGCTTTCTTT	CASSGGAGVMNTEAFF
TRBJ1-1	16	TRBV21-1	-	TGTGCCAGCAGGGAAAGGGAGGGGGAGGCGAACACTGAAGCTTTCTTT	CASREREGEANTEAFF
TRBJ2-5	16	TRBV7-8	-	TGTGCCAGCAGCTTAGTAGCCCGGAACCCCGTAGAGACCCAGTACTTC	CASSLVARNPVETQYF
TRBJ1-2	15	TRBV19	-	TGTGCCAGTAGTATTATCACCGGGACAATAGATGGCTACACCTTC	CASSIITGTIDGYTF
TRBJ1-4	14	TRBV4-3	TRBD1	TGCGCCAGCAGCACCCAGGGGGCTCGTGAAAAACTGTTTTTT	CASSTQGAREKLFF
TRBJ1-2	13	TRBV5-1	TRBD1	TGCGCCAGCAGCGTGGACAGGGGAAACGGCTACACCTTC	CASSVDRGNGYTF
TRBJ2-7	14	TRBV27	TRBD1	TGTGCCAGCAGGAGGACAGGGGGCAAATACGAGCAGTACTTC	CASRRTGGKYEQYF
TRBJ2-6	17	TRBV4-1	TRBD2	TGCGCCAGCAGCCAAGGTGGTCTAGCGGCTGGGGCCAACGTCCTGACTTTC	CASSQGGLAAGANVLTF
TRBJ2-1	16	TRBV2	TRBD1	TGTGCCAGCAGCGGCTTGGGACAGCCAGTAAACAATGAGCAGTTCTTC	CASSGLGQPVNNEQFF